This T cell receptor (beta chain) was captured by sequencing in a study of Ad26.COV2.S vaccination and SARS-CoV-2 variants (TCRdb year 2021). Background on the whole study: Donors in the vaccine arm were drawn from COV1001, a multicentre, randomized, double-blind, placebo-controlled phase I-IIa trial testing Ad26.COV2.S in healthy adults. Ad26.COV2.S was administered intramuscularly at a dose of 5x10^10 or 1x10^11 viral particles, either as one shot or as two shots given 56 days apart. TCRbeta repertoire sequencing served as the tool for gauging how specific and how broad the SARS-CoV-2-reactive T cell receptors were following Ad26.COV2.S vaccination. The TCR-sequenced set comprised roughly 30 samples: some 20 Ad26.COV2.S vaccine recipients, 5 placebo recipients and 8 SARS-CoV-2 convalescent individuals. Trial participants were randomized into five groups of five: low-dose or high-dose Ad26.COV2.S given once or twice, or placebo on both occasions. Blinding of investigators to trial group allocation was maintained during experiments and outcome assessment.

This clone occurred many times. The antigen it recognizes is unknown. No qualities accompany the bases; no much larger clone lies one base away. Per the germline V gene, SQVTM is the CDR1 and ANQGSEA is the CDR2. V is cut back by 6 bases and J by 5 bases, with 17 bases in the junction unmatched. From the cysteine up to the phenylalanine, the CDR3 has a length of 16 residues. CDR3 DNA is the only sequence kept; it has 48 bases, read in frame from the first base. The immunoSEQ Assay was the method used to sequence TCRbeta CDR3 regions. After extraction, genomic DNA underwent amplification by bias-controlled multiplex PCR, followed by high-throughput sequencing. In the original analysis: Collapsing and filtering of sequences were performed to quantify the absolute abundance of each unique TCRbeta CDR3 region. T cell fraction was estimated by normalizing TCRbeta template counts to usable DNA, which was measured by amplifying reference genes present in all nucleated cells. Repertoire TCRs were annotated as SARS-CoV-2-specific by exact matching of V gene, CDR3 amino acid sequence and J gene to a known reactive TCR set. The reference SARS-CoV-2 TCR set came from MIRA and was filtered for enrichment in COVID-19-positive ImmuneCODE repertoires, removing public or cross-reactive TCRs. Based on the MIRA antigens, annotated TCRs were further analysed at the level of specific ORF or position within ORF. Breadth was defined as the number of annotated unique rearrangements divided by the total number of unique productive rearrangements, and depth was defined as the summed frequency of the annotated unique rearrangements. Two-sided Wilcoxon rank-sum tests were used to compare TCR breadth between groups. In TCRdb, the immuneACCESS table is reduced to in-frame sequences with V and J assigned. These tables do not hold every clone; where another copy was compared, an unresolved V gene accounts for under half, and the others remain unexplained. The DNA was the basis for D and trimming; V, J and clone size are from that table. The table for this sample lists hundreds of thousands of clones; about 88% of them were counted only once. The biggest ten clones account for about 3.5% of the sample.

What the research found in general, with its limitations: Ad26.COV2.S recipients had higher spike-specific TCR breadth than placebo recipients (P = 0.0014). The study was not powered to compare responses between vaccine doses or regimens. After vaccination, substantial breadth of spike-specific CD8+ and CD4+ T cell responses was reported. The authors noted that total T cell responses may have been underestimated by the TCR breadth and depth analyses. Comparable non-spike TCR breadth was observed between vaccine and placebo recipients, consistent with only spike being contained in the vaccine.

The intended sense of this specimen's treatment or condition label: some 19 received Ad26.COV2.S at low or high dose, single or two shots; several received placebo; per-sample allocation not given. For vaccine and placebo recipients, repertoires were sequenced using samples collected on day 63 after the first injection. In Cohort 1b, around 25 adults aged 18-55 years were enrolled at a single site in Boston, USA, between 29 July and 7 August 2020. Ad26.COV2.S consisted of a replication-incompetent adenovirus type 26 vector by which a prefusion-stabilized SARS-CoV-2 spike protein from the original Wuhan strain was expressed.

The material sequenced was peripheral blood, taken in a trial of Ad26.COV2.S vaccine versus placebo. The chain uses TRBV29-1 and TRBJ2-7; 9 bases in the middle match TRBD1. This TCR was recovered from a person between 18 and 60 years old who received the Ad26.COV2.S COVID-19 vaccine or a placebo. For the CDR3, the sequence is CSVEGLTGQGYNEQYF. The sequence in DNA is TGCAGCGTCGAGGGACTTACGGGACAGGGCTACAACGAGCAGTACTTC.